A single sample gave rise to the 30 T cell receptor beta chains below, sequenced in a study of blood T cell repertoires in COVID-19. Produced via immunoSEQ multiplex PCR; TCRdb's table is partial and in-frame only. Of 70,000 or so clones in the sample, approximately 85% were seen once. The sample comprised peripheral blood. Source of these receptors: a woman older than 75 with active or convalescent COVID-19.

The rearrangement joins TRBV5-6 to TRBJ1-2; D is ambiguous. Trimming removed 0 bases from V and 0 bases from J, with 6 bases in between. The V gene's germline CDR1 is SGHDT and CDR2 YYEEEE. The CDR3 has 14 amino acids. Written as DNA, the CDR3 is TGTGCCAGCAGCTTGGTGGCAGCTAACTATGGCTACACCTTC. Its protein is CASSLVAANYGYTF.

The chain combines TRBV5-1 with TRBJ2-7; perhaps TRBD2 as D (6 bases). This CDR3 has 15 residues. Germline V gene lookup returns CDR1 SGHRS and CDR2 YFSETQ. Deletions cut 7 bases from V and 0 bases from J, with 17 bases between. CDR3 loop: CASGREPSGSYEQYF. CDR3 sequence (DNA): TGCGCCAGCGGTCGGGAGCCGTCAGGCTCCTACGAGCAGTACTTC.

The chain links TRBV7-6 to TRBJ2-2; 9 positions match TRBD2. The V gene's germline CDR1 is SGHVS and CDR2 FNYEAQ. The trim removed 5 bases at V and 4 bases at J, leaving 11 bases unmatched. The CDR3 is 17 amino acids. The CDR3 reads CASSPRGGGASTGELFF. The CDR3, as DNA: TGTGCCAGCAGCCCCCGGGGCGGGGGGGCGTCCACCGGGGAGCTGTTTTTT.

The chain recombines TRBV28 with TRBJ2-5; TRBD1 is a possible D gene (5 bases). V dropped 3 bases and J dropped 4 bases, with 9 bases sitting between them. This CDR3 contains 13 residues. Germline V lookup: CDR1 MDHEN, CDR2 SYDVKM. Here the CDR3 reads CASSLPGRETQYF. CDR3 DNA sequence: TGTGCCAGCAGTTTGCCAGGGCGAGAGACCCAGTACTTC. The full variable domain, its missing parts supplied by reference TRBV28 and TRBJ2-5, is DVKVTQSSRYLVKRTGEKVFLECVQDMDHENMFWYRQDPGLGLRLIYFSYDVKMKEKGDIPEGYSVSREKKERFSLILESASTNQTSMYLCASSLPGRETQYFGPGTRLLVL.

This clone was seen once. The CDR3: CAWRWSYNSPLHF. The CDR3 DNA reads TGTGCCTGGCGGTGGTCCTATAATTCACCCCTCCACTTT. The rearrangement uses TRBV30 and TRBJ1-6; D gene uncertain. Germline CDR1 reads GTSNPN; CDR2 reads SVGIG (reference sequence). Trimming took off 5 bases at V and 1 base at J, with 6 bases between the two ends. CDR3 size: 13 residues.

This clone was recorded once. The chain links TRBV4-1 to TRBJ2-7; 8 bases map to TRBD1. The V and J ends lost 1 base and 4 bases, in that order; junction bases with no gene match: 6. Germline V gene data show CDR1 as MGHRA and CDR2 as YSYEKL. The CDR3 covers 15 residues. This chain's CDR3 is CASSQGTGTFYEQYF. For the CDR3, the DNA is TGCGCCAGCAGCCAAGGGACAGGGACTTTTTACGAGCAGTACTTC.

Comments on this clone: One junction end does not reproduce the germline sequence, and a read error may be involved. The chain is built from TRBV7-2 and TRBJ2-1; 10 positions agree with TRBD2. CDR1 and CDR2 from the germline V gene are SGHTA and FQGNSA. The CDR3 contains 16 residues. The CDR3 DNA reads as TGTGCCAGCAGCCCTCCAAGCGGGGGGGGGTACACTGAGCAGTTCTTC. Residues: CASSPPSGGGYTEQFF.

The rearrangement links TRBV4-1 to TRBJ2-3; TRBD1 agrees at 10 bases. The V and J ends lost 4 bases and 3 bases, in that order; junction bases with no gene match: 4. Germline-derived CDR1 and CDR2 are MGHRA and YSYEKL. The CDR3 has 15 amino acids. The CDR3 nucleotides read TGCGCCAGCAGCCGACGGACAGGGGGTACAGATACGCAGTATTTT. It codes for CASSRRTGGTDTQYF.

The count of this clone is one. This sequence joins TRBV18 and TRBJ2-2; D is unclear. Deletions cut 2 bases from V and 5 bases from J, with 6 bases between. The CDR3 is 13 amino acids. The germline V gene has CDR1 KGHSH and CDR2 LQKENI. The CDR3 DNA is TGTGCCAGCTCACCAGAGAGGACCGGGGAGCTGTTTTTT. It translates to CASSPERTGELFF.

This clone was seen once. CDR3 DNA: TGTGCCAGCAGCTTAGCGGGCATCGCGTTTAATGAGCAGTTCTTC. Amino acids: CASSLAGIAFNEQFF. The chain joins TRBV7-2 to TRBJ2-1; the D is unclear. Germline assignment: CDR1 SGHTA and CDR2 FQGNSA. CDR3 length: 15 residues. The V end was cut by 0 bases, the J end by 7 bases, with 13 bases between.

V is TRBV5-1 and J is TRBJ1-1; D may be TRBD1 (6 bases). Germline V gives CDR1 SGHRS, CDR2 YFSETQ. The CDR3 is 14 amino acids. V lost 5 bases, J lost 0 bases, and 11 bases lay in between. The CDR3 here is CASRTGQMNTEAFF. The DNA of the CDR3 is TGCGCCAGCAGGACCGGACAGATGAACACTGAAGCTTTCTTT.

CDR3 sequence: CASSRGNQETQYF. The CDR3 DNA follows: TGTGCCAGCAGTAGGGGGAACCAAGAGACCCAGTACTTC. The V call is TRBV6-6, the J call TRBJ2-5, with D tentatively TRBD1 (6 bases). Germline lookup yields CDR1 MNHNY and CDR2 SVGAGI (reference sequence). The CDR3 consists of 13 residues. The V end was cut by 5 bases, the J end by 0 bases, with 7 bases between.

The chain joins TRBV11-2 to TRBJ1-2; D might be TRBD1 (5 bases). The V end lost 0 bases, the J end lost 4 bases, and 12 bases lay between the germline ends. This CDR3 has 15 residues. From germline, CDR1 is SGHAT and CDR2 FQNNGV. CDR3 protein: CASSLDRVGSYGYTF. The DNA of the CDR3 is TGTGCCAGCAGCTTAGACAGGGTGGGGTCCTATGGCTACACCTTC.

This clone was recorded many times. The chain carries TRBV19 and TRBJ2-3; D unclear. This CDR3 is built from 12 residues. CDR1 is LNHDA, CDR2 SQIVND, per germline (reference sequence). With 5 bases removed from V and 4 bases from J, the gap between germline ends came to 7 bases. CDR3 nucleotides: TGTGCCAGTAGTCCGGGTTCAGATACGCAGTATTTT. It is translated as CASSPGSDTQYF.

This clone appeared a single time. This chain connects TRBV7-2 to TRBJ2-5, with 12 bases matching TRBD1. The germline gives CDR1 SGHTA, CDR2 FQGNSA. The CDR3 covers 15 residues. The V segment lost 6 bases and the J segment 9 bases; nucleotides outside the gene matches: 11. CDR3 in DNA: TGTGCCAGCAGTCCTACGGGACAGGGGGCTTGGGCCCAGTACTTC. This sequence encodes CASSPTGQGAWAQYF.

The V call is TRBV30, the J call TRBJ1-3; 7 bases agree with TRBD1. This CDR3 has 15 amino acids. Germline assignment: CDR1 GTSNPN and CDR2 SVGIG (reference sequence). Trimming took 7 bases from V and 0 from J; bases not matched to a gene: 9. In nucleotides, the CDR3 is TGTGCCTTGTCATCCAGGGACAGCTCTGGAAACACCATATATTTT. Its protein is CALSSRDSSGNTIYF.

This chain connects TRBV30 to TRBJ1-2; no reliable D call. There are 12 residues in the CDR3. Looked up from germline, CDR1 is GTSNPN and CDR2 is SVGIG (reference sequence). V was cut by 7 bases and J by 7 bases, with 16 bases left in between. The DNA for the CDR3 is TGTGCCTCGTCCAGTAGCCCGGGTGGCTACACCTTC. Residues: CASSSSPGGYTF.

CDR3 bases: TGTGCCAGCAGCTCTCGGACATACCGGGGGGAGACCCAGTACTTC. Its protein product is CASSSRTYRGETQYF. The chain links TRBV14 to TRBJ2-5, with D possibly being TRBD2 (6 bases). Per germline, CDR1 SGHDN and CDR2 FVKESK. The CDR3 sequence is 15 residues long. Trimming took 5 bases from V and 5 from J, leaving 18 bases between them. Looking up the rest from reference TRBV14 and TRBJ2-5 gives the full variable domain: EAGVTQFPSHSVIEKGQTVTLRCDPISGHDNLYWYRRVMGKEIKFLLHFVKESKQDESGMPNNRFLAERTGGTYSTLKVQPAELEDSGVYFCASSSRTYRGETQYFGPGTRLLVL.

This clone was picked up one time. The chain employs TRBV6-2 or TRBV6-3 and TRBJ2-3; 9 positions match TRBD2. Germline V gene lookup returns CDR1 MNHEY and CDR2 SVGEGT. V lost 5 bases, J lost 0 bases, and 12 bases stayed unmatched. CDR3 length: 18 residues. In DNA, the CDR3 is TGTGCCAGCAGTACGTGGAGTTACGCGGGGGGGAGCACAGATACGCAGTATTTT. Its translation is CASSTWSYAGGSTDTQYF.

The rearrangement joins TRBV13 to TRBJ1-4; TRBD1 aligns across 11 bases. The V and J ends lost 3 bases and 10 bases, in that order; junction bases with no gene match: 10. The germline CDR1 and CDR2 sequences are PRHDT and FYEKMQ (reference sequence). CDR3 length: 16 amino acids. CDR3 DNA sequence: TGTGCCAGCAGCTTTAACCCGGACAGGGGGCGAGGAAAACTGTTTTTT. It specifies CASSFNPDRGRGKLFF.

This clone was seen only once. The chain has TRBV10-1 and TRBJ2-5; 14 nucleotides match TRBD2. With 0 bases clipped from V and 2 bases from J, the junction kept 5 bases outside the gene matches. CDR1 is WNHNN and CDR2 is SYGVQD in the germline V gene (reference sequence). The CDR3 totals 18 residues. The CDR3 coding sequence is TGCGCCAGCAGTGAGTCAGGCGGACTAGCGGGGGGTCAAGAGACCCAGTACTTC. The encoded protein is CASSESGGLAGGQETQYF.

Note on this clone: Other DNA sequences within the sample encode an identical CDR3. The chain links TRBV6-5 to TRBJ2-1; 10 bases are shared with TRBD2. Germline CDR1 reads MNHEY; CDR2 reads SVGAGI. With V trimmed by 6 bases and J by 8 bases, 4 bases remained unmatched. The CDR3 runs to 13 residues. The CDR3 DNA reads TGTGCCAGCAGAAGCGGGGGGGAGTATGAGCAGTTCTTC. Translated: CASRSGGEYEQFF.

The chain couples TRBV5-1 to TRBJ1-2; 8 nucleotides match TRBD1. Germline lookup yields CDR1 SGHRS and CDR2 YFSETQ. V lost 4 bases to trimming and J lost 2 bases; unmatched junction nucleotides: 10. The CDR3 runs to 16 residues. CDR3 sequence: CASSPGGTGENYGYTF. DNA of the CDR3: TGCGCCAGCAGCCCCGGGGGGACAGGAGAAAACTATGGCTACACCTTC.

This rearrangement joins TRBV5-1 to TRBJ2-5; D is ambiguous. This CDR3 is 16 amino acids long. V lost 7 bases to trimming and J lost 1 base, with 20 bases between them. The V gene's germline CDR1 is SGHRS and CDR2 YFSETQ. CDR3 sequence: CASVRPDGSFQETQYF. The CDR3 DNA reads TGCGCCAGCGTCCGACCAGACGGGTCCTTCCAAGAGACCCAGTACTTC.

This clone was recorded a few times. The genes are TRBV5-1 and TRBJ1-5, with a tentative D call TRBD1 (5 bases). This CDR3 comprises 20 residues. CDR1 is SGHRS and CDR2 is YFSETQ in the germline V gene. V was shortened by 0 bases and J by 2 bases, with 24 bases between the two germline ends. Here the CDR3 DNA reads TGCGCCAGCAGCTTGGGGGGCCCCCTTGGATTTTCCTGGTGCAATCAGCCCCAGCATTTT. Encoded protein: CASSLGGPLGFSWCNQPQHF.

The V gene is TRBV28, the J gene TRBJ2-5; 7 nucleotides agree with TRBD2. Germline V gene data show CDR1 as MDHEN and CDR2 as SYDVKM. The V gene end was trimmed by 5 bases and the J gene end by 4 bases; junction bases not matched to a gene: 7. The CDR3 contains 14 residues. CDR3 protein: CASSDGGGRETQYF. Here the CDR3 DNA reads TGTGCCAGCAGTGACGGCGGGGGTCGAGAGACCCAGTACTTC. The variable domain in full, with the rest retrieved from reference TRBV28 and TRBJ2-5, is DVKVTQSSRYLVKRTGEKVFLECVQDMDHENMFWYRQDPGLGLRLIYFSYDVKMKEKGDIPEGYSVSREKKERFSLILESASTNQTSMYLCASSDGGGRETQYFGPGTRLLVL.

The chain uses TRBV11-2 and TRBJ1-3; D not resolved. CDR1 is SGHAT and CDR2 is FQNNGV in the germline V gene. V lost 1 base and J 0 bases, leaving 10 bases between the germline ends. This CDR3 has 16 residues. CDR3 in amino acids: CASSLARQSSGNTIYF. DNA of the CDR3: TGTGCCAGCAGCTTAGCCCGACAAAGCTCTGGAAACACCATATATTTT.

This chain joins TRBV2 and TRBJ1-3; 7 bases fit TRBD1. The CDR3 spans 13 residues. Germline loops: CDR1 SNHLY, CDR2 FYNNEI. V shed 8 bases, J shed 4 bases, and the junction held 5 bases outside the gene matches. The CDR3 protein is CASRTGAGNTIYF. DNA of the CDR3: TGTGCCAGCCGAACAGGGGCGGGAAACACCATATATTTT.

The chain carries TRBV30 and TRBJ1-5; D is undetermined. This CDR3 comprises 13 residues. V lost 2 bases, J lost 6 bases, and 11 bases lay in between. CDR1 is GTSNPN and CDR2 is SVGIG in the germline V gene (reference sequence). The CDR3 sequence: CAWSPTTGQPQHF. CDR3 bases: TGTGCCTGGAGTCCCACGACGGGTCAGCCCCAGCATTTT.

The chain carries TRBV2 and TRBJ2-1, with a weak D call TRBD1 (5 bases). In germline, CDR1 is SNHLY, CDR2 FYNNEI. Trimming took 1 base from V and 7 from J, leaving 14 bases between them. The CDR3 has 15 amino acids. The CDR3 region is CASSEGGSVFNEQFF. The CDR3 DNA sequence: TGTGCCAGCAGTGAAGGGGGCTCGGTTTTTAATGAGCAGTTCTTC.